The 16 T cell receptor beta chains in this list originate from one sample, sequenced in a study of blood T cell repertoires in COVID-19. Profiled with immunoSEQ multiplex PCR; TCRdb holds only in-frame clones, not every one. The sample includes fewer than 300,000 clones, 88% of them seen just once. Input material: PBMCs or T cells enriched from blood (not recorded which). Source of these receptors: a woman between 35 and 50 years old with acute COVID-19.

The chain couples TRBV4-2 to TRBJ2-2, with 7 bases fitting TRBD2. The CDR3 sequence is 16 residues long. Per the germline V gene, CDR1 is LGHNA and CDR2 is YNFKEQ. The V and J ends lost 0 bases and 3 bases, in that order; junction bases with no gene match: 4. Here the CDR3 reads CASSQETGGHTGELFF. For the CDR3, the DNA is TGTGCCAGCAGCCAAGAAACGGGAGGCCACACCGGGGAGCTGTTTTTT.

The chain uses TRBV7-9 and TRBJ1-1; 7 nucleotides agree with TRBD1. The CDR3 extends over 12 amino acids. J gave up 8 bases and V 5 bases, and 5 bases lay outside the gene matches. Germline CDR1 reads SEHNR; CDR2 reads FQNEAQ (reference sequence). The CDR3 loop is CASSDLTGEAFF. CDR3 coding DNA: TGTGCCAGCAGCGACCTGACAGGGGAAGCTTTCTTT.

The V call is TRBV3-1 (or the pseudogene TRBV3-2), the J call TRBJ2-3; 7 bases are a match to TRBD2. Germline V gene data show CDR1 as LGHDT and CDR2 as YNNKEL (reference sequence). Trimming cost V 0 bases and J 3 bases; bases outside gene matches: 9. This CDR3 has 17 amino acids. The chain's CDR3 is CASSQDGPLAETDTQYF. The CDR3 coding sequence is TGTGCCAGCAGCCAAGATGGGCCTCTAGCGGAAACAGATACGCAGTATTTT.

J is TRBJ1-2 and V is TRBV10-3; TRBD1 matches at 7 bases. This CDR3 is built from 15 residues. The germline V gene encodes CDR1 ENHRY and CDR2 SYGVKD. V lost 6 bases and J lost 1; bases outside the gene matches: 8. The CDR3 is CAIRQTQGVNYGYTF. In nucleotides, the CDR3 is TGTGCCATCAGACAAACCCAGGGGGTTAACTATGGCTACACCTTC.

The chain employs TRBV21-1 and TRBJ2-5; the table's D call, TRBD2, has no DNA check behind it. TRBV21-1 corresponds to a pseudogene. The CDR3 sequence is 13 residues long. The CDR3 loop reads CASTGRGKETQYF. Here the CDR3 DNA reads TGTGCCAGCACGGGTCGGGGAAAAGAGACCCAGTACTTC.

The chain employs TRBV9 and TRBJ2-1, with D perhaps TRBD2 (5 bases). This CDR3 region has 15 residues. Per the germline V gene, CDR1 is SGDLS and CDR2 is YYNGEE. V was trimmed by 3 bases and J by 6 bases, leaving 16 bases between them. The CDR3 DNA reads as TGTGCCAGCAGCGCTAAACTAGTGACGGTCAATGAGCAGTTCTTC. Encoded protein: CASSAKLVTVNEQFF.

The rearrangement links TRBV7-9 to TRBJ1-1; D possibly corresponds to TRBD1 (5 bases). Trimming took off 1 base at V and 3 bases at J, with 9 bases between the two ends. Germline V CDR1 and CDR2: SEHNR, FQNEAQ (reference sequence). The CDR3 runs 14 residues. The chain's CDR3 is CASSLGGVYTEAFF. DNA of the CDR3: TGTGCCAGCAGCTTAGGGGGGGTGTACACTGAAGCTTTCTTT.

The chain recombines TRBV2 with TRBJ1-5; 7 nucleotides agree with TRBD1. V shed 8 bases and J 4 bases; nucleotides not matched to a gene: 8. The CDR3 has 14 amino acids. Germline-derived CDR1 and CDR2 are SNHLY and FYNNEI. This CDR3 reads CASRTDRPNQPQHF. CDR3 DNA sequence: TGTGCCAGCCGAACGGACAGGCCTAATCAGCCCCAGCATTTT.

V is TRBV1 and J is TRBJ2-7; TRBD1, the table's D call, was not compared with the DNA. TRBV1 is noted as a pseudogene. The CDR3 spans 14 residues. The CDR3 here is CTKLRYQGASEQYF. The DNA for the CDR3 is TGCACCAAGTTAAGGTACCAGGGGGCGAGCGAGCAGTACTTC.

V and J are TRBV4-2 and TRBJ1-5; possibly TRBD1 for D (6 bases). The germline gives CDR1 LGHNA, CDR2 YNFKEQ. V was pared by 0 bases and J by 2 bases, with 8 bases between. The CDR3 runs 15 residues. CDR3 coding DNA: TGTGCCAGCAGCCAAGAAGCAGGGGGCAATCAGCCCCAGCATTTT. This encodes CASSQEAGGNQPQHF.

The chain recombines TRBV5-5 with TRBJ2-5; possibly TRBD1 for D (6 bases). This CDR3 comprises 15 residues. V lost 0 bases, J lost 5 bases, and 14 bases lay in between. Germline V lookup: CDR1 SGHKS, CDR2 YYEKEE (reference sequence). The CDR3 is CASSLVTRGYETQYF. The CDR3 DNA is TGTGCCAGCAGCTTGGTTACCAGGGGATACGAGACCCAGTACTTC. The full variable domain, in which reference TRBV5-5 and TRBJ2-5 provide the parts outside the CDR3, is DAGVTQSPTHLIKTRGQQVTLRCSPISGHKSVSWYQQVLGQGPQFIFQYYEKEERGRGNFPDRFSARQFPNYSSELNVNALLLGDSALYLCASSLVTRGYETQYFGPGTRLLVL.

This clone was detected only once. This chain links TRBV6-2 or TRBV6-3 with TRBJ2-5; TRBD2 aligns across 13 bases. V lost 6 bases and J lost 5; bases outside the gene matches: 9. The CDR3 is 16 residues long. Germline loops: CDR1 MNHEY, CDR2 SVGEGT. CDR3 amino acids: CASSRLAGGLVETQYF. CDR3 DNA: TGTGCCAGCAGCAGACTAGCGGGAGGACTCGTGGAGACCCAGTACTTC.

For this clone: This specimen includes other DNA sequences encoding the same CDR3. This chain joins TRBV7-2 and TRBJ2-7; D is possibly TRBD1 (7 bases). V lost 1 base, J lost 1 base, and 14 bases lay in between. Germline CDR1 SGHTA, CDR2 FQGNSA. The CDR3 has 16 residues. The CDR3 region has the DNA TGTGCCAGCAGCTTAGTAGGAGGGGGCTCATCCTACGAGCAGTACGTC. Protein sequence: CASSLVGGGSSYEQYV.

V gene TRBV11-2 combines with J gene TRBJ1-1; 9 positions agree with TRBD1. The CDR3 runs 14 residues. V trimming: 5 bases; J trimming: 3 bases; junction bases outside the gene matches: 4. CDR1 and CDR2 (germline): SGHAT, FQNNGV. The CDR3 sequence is CASSPDRGYTEAFF. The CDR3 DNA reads TGTGCCAGCAGCCCGGACAGGGGATACACTGAAGCTTTCTTT.

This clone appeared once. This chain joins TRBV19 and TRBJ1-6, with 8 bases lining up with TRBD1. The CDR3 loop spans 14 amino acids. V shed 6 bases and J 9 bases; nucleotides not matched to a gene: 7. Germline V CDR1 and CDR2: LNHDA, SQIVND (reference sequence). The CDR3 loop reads CASSPQGAFSPLHF. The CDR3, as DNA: TGTGCCAGTAGCCCCCAGGGGGCCTTTTCACCCCTCCACTTT. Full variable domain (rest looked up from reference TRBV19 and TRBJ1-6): DGGITQSPKYLFRKEGQNVTLSCEQNLNHDAMYWYRQDPGQGLRLIYYSQIVNDFQKGDIAEGYSVSREKKESFPLTVTSAQKNPTAFYLCASSPQGAFSPLHFGNGTRLTVT.

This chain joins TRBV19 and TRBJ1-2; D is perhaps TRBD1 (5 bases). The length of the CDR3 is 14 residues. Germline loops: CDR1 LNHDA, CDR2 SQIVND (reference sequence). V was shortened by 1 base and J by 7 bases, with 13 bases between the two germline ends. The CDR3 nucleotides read TGTGCCAGTAGTATAGGAGTCAGGGAATCTGGCTACACCTTC. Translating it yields CASSIGVRESGYTF.